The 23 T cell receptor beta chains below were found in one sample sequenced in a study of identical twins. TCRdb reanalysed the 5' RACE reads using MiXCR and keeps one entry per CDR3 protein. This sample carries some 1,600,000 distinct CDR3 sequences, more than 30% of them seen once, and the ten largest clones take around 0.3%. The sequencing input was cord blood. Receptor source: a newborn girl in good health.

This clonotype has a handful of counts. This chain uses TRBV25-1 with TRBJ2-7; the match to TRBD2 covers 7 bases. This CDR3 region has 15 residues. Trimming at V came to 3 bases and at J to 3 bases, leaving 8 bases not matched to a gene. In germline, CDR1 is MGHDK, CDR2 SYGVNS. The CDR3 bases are TGTGCCAGCAGTGATCGAAAGCGGGGCGACTACGAGCAGTACTTC. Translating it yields CASSDRKRGDYEQYF.

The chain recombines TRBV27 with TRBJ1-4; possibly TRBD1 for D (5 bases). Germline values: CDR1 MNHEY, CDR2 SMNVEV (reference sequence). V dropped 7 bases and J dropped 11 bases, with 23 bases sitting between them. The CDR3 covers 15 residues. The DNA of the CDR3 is TGTGCCAGCACCTTCCGTGGGGCCGCTAAGGCTAAACTGTTTTTT. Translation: CASTFRGAAKAKLFF.

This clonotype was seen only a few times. The CDR3 here is CASTIGGNEQFF. CDR3 DNA: TGTGCCAGCACTATAGGGGGCAATGAGCAGTTCTTC. The chain couples TRBV7-8 to TRBJ2-1; maybe TRBD1 (6 bases). The CDR3 extends over 12 amino acids. Trimming pared 7 bases from V and 6 bases from J, leaving 10 bases between. Germline V gene lookup returns CDR1 SGHVS and CDR2 FQNEAQ.

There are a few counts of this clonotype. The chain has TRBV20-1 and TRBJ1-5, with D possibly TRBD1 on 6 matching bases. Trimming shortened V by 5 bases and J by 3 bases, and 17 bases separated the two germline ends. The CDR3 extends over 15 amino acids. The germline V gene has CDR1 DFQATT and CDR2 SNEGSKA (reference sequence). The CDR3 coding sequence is TGCAGTGCTCTGAAGACAGGCTCTTACAATCAGCCCCAGCATTTT. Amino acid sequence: CSALKTGSYNQPQHF.

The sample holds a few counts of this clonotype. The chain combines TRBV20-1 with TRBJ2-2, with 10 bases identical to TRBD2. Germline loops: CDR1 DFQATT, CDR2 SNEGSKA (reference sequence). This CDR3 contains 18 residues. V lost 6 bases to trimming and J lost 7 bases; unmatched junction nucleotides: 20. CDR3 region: CSASRTSLAGVNGGELFF. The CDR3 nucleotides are TGCAGTGCAAGCCGGACCTCGCTAGCGGGAGTTAATGGCGGGGAGCTGTTTTTT.

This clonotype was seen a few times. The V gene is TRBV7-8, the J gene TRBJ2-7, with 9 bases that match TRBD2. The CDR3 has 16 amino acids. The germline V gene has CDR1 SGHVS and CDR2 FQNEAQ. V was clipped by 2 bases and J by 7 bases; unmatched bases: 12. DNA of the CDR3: TGTGCCAGCAGCTTATCCCGACTAGCGGACAACAATGAGCAGTACTTC. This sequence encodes CASSLSRLADNNEQYF.

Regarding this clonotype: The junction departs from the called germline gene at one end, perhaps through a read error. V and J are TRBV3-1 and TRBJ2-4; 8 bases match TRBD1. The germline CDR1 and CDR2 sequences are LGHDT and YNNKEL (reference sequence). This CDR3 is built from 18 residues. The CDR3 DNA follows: TGTGCCAGCAGCCGAAAGAACAGGGGGTCCTTAGCCAAAGACATTCAGTACTTC. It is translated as CASSRKNRGSLAKDIQYF.

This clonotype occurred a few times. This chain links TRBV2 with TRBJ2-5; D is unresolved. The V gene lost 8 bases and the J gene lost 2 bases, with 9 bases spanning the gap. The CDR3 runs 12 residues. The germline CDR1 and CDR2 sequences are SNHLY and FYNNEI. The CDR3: CASGSPQETQYF. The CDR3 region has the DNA TGTGCCAGCGGGTCACCTCAAGAGACCCAGTACTTC.

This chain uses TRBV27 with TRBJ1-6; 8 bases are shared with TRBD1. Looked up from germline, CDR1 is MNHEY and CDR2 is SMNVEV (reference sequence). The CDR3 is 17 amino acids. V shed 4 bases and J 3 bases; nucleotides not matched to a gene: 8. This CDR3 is CASSSIAGGFYNSPLHF. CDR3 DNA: TGTGCCAGCAGTTCGATCGCAGGGGGCTTCTATAATTCACCCCTCCACTTT.

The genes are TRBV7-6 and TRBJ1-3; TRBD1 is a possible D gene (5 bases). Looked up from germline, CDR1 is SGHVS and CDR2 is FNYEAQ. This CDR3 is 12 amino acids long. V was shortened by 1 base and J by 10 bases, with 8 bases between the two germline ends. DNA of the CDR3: TGTGCCAGCAGCTTAGACGGGGGTACCATATATTTT. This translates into CASSLDGGTIYF.

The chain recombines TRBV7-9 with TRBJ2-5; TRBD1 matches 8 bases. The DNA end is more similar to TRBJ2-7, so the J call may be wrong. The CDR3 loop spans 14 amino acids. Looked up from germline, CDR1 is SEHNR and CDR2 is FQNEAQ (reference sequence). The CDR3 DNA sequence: TGTGCCAGCAGCTTAGAGGGTCAGGGGGCCGAGCAGTACTTC. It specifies CASSLEGQGAEQYF.

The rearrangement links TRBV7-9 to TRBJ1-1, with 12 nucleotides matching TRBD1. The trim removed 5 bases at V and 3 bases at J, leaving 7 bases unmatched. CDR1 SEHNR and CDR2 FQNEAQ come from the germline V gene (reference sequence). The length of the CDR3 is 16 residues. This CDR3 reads CASSAIGDRGHTEAFF. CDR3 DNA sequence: TGTGCCAGCAGCGCAATTGGGGACAGGGGGCACACTGAAGCTTTCTTT.

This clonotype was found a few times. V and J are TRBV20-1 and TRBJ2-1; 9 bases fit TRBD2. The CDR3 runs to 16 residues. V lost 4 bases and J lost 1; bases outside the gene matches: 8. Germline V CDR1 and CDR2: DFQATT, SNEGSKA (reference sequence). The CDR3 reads CSANPLAGTSYNEQFF. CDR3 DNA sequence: TGCAGTGCTAATCCTCTAGCGGGGACTTCCTACAATGAGCAGTTCTTC.

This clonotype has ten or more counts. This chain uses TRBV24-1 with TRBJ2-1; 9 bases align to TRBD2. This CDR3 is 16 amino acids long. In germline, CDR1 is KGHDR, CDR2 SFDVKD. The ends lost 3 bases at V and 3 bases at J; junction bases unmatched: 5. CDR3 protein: CATSDMTSGSYNEQFF. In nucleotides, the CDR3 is TGTGCCACCAGTGATATGACTAGCGGCAGCTACAATGAGCAGTTCTTC.

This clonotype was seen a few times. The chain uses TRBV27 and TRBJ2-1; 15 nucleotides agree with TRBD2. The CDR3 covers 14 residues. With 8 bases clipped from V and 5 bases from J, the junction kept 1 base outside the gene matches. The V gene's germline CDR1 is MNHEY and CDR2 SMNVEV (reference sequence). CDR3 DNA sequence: TGTGCCAGCCGGACTAGCGGGAGGGACAATGAGCAGTTCTTC. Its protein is CASRTSGRDNEQFF.

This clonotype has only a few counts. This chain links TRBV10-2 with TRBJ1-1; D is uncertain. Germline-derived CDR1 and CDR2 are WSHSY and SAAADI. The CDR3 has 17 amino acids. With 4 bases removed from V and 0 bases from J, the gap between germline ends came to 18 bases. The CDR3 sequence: CASSASEGSRMNTEAFF. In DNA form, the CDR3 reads TGCGCCAGCAGTGCTTCGGAGGGTAGTCGGATGAACACTGAAGCTTTCTTT.

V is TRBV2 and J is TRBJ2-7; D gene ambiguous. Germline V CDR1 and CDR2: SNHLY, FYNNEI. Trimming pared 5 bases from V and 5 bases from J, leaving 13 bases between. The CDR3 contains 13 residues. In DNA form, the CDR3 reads TGTGCCAGCAGTCGGCGGCTCCTGGACGAGCAGTACTTC. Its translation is CASSRRLLDEQYF.

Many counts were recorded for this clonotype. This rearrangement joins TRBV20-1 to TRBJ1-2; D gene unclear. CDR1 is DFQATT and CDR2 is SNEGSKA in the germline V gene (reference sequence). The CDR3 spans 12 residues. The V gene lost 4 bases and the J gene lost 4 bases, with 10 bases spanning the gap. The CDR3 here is CSAIFRSYGYTF. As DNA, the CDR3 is TGCAGTGCTATCTTCCGGAGCTATGGCTACACCTTC.

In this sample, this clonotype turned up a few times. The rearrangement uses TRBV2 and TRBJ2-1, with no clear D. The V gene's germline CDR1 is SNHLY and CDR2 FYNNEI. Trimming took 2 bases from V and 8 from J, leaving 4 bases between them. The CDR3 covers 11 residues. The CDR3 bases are TGTGCCAGCAGTGAACAGGATGAGCAGTTCTTC. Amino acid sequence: CASSEQDEQFF.

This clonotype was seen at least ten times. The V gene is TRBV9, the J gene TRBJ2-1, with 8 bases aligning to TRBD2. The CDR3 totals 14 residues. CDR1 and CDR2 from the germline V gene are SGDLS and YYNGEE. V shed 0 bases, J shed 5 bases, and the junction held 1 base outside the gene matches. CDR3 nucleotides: TGTGCCAGCAGCGTAGTGGGACTAGACAATGAGCAGTTCTTC. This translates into CASSVVGLDNEQFF.

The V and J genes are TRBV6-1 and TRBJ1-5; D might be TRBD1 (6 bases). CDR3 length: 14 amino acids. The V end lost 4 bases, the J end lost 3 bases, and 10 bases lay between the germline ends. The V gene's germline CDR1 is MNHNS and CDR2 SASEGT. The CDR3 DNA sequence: TGTGCCAGCAGTGCGGGGGGCGTCAATCAGCCCCAGCATTTT. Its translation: CASSAGGVNQPQHF.

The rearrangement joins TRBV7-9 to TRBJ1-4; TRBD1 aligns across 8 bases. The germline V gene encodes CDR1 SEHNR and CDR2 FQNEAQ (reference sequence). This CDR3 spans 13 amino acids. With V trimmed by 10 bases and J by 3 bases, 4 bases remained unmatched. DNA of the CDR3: TGTGCCACCACGGACAGGGCTAATGAAAAACTGTTTTTT. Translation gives CATTDRANEKLFF.

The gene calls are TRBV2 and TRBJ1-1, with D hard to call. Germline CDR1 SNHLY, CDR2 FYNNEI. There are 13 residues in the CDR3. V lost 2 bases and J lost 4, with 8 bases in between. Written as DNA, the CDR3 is TGTGCCAGCAGTGAACAGTCCTTCACTGAAGCTTTCTTT. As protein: CASSEQSFTEAFF.